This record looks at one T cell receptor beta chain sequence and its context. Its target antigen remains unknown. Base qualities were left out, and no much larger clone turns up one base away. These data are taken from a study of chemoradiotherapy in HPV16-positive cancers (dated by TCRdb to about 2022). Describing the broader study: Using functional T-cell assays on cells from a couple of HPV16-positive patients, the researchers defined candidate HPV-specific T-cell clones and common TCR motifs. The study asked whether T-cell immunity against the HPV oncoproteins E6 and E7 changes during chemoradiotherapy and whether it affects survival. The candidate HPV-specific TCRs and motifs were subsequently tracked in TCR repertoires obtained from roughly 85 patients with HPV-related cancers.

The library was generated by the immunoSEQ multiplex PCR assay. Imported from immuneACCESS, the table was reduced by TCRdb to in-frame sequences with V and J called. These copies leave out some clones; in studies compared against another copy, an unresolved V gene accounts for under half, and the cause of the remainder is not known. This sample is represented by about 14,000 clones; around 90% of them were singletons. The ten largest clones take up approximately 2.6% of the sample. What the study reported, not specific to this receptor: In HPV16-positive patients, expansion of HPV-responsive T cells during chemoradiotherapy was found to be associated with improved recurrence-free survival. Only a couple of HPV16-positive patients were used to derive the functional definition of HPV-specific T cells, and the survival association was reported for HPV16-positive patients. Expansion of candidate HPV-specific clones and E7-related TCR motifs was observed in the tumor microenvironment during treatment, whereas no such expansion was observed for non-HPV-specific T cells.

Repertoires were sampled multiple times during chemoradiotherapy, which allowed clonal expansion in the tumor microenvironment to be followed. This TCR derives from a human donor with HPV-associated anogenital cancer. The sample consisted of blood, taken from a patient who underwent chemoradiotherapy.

The CDR3 loop reads CASRPGTSVSDTQYF. The DNA reads TGTGCCAGCCGTCCCGGGACTAGCGTTTCAGATACGCAGTATTTT. Recombination joined TRBV6-6 with TRBJ2-3; a stretch of 10 junction bases matches TRBD2. CDR1 and CDR2, looked up from the germline V gene (reference sequence), are MNHNY and SVGAGI. The junction shows trimming of 8 bases on V and 4 bases on J, and the gene matches do not reach 9 bases of it. The CDR3 measures 15 amino acids from cysteine to phenylalanine. The entry retains the CDR3 DNA only, 45 bases that are in frame from base 1.